The entry below gives a single T cell receptor (beta chain) sequence along with its context. As yet, its antigen is unknown. Germline CDR1 and CDR2: SGHRS and YFSETQ. The CDR3 spans 16 residues. Trimming left V 0 bases short and J 0 bases short, with 11 bases between. Sequencing used immunoSEQ multiplex PCR; TCRdb keeps in-frame clones, though not all of them. Seen here are some 140,000 clones, approximately 90% observed once, and the top ten hold 11%. Frozen PBMC stocks contributed roughly 2 micrograms of genomic DNA to the TCR beta libraries. The entry originates in a study of cytotoxic CD8 clonotypes in ibrutinib-treated CLL. Whole-study findings and limits: Sampling time points were not equivalent between sustained-remission and progressing patients. Baseline levels were approached again at progression, after clonality had risen at ibrutinib response. Clonotypes that were public were uncommon, and they contracted or stayed stable on treatment.

This sequence joins TRBV5-1 and TRBJ2-3; weak D call: TRBD2 (7 bases). The sample consisted of PBMCs, taken after 12 months of ibrutinib treatment. The source is a human donor with chronic lymphocytic leukemia. Here the CDR3 reads CASSLVAGASTDTQYF. The CDR3 nucleotides read TGCGCCAGCAGCTTGGTGGCGGGGGCGAGCACAGATACGCAGTATTTT.